These T cell receptor beta chains were read from a single sample in a study of beta chain features in type 1 diabetes. Here immunoSEQ multiplex PCR was the method, and the copy in TCRdb shows in-frame clones only, minus some. Of approximately 260,000 clones detected, about 20% appear once; the ten largest clones hold about 0.028%. Sequencing was carried out using naive CD4+ T cells from blood. The receptors were sampled from a woman aged 40 to 55 with type 1 diabetes. Each CDR3 is given without its conserved first and last residue.

j_gene	v_gene	CDR3aa
TRBJ2-7	TRBV28	ASSPSDSYEQY
TRBJ2-7	TRBV28	ASTIQGSTYEQY
TRBJ2-7	TRBV10-3	ATDSAAGEQY
TRBJ1-3	TRBV9	ASSVDGISGSSGNTIY
TRBJ1-5	TRBV2	ASRRGQSNSNQPQH
TRBJ1-1	TRBV29-1	SVEEVEKGKTF
TRBJ1-1	TRBV5-1	ASSPRRLTMNTEAF
TRBJ2-3	TRBV18	ATQTGPGTDTQY
TRBJ1-2	TRBV6-5	ASRQSGTGGGYT
TRBJ1-2	TRBV30	AWTKTGDGYT
TRBJ1-2	TRBV7-2	ASSLGGRVYT
TRBJ1-2	TRBV15	ATSREAAGGGYGYT
TRBJ2-5	TRBV5-1	ASSMQKPEETQY
TRBJ2-1	TRBV28	ASSTNSGGDYNEQF
TRBJ1-1	TRBV18	ASSPPALMNTEAF
TRBJ2-3	TRBV5-1	ATTQGLVGDTQY
TRBJ2-1	TRBV6-6	ASSRDRYNEQF
TRBJ1-6	TRBV7-3	ASSSGTANSPLH
TRBJ2-1	TRBV6-6	ASSYSGGPYNEQF
TRBJ2-7	TRBV9	ASSERDSHPLYEQY
TRBJ1-1	TRBV7-8	ASSPLTGSNTEAF
TRBJ2-7	TRBV2	ASRPRGGQKQY
TRBJ1-2	TRBV27	ASSLLSQGFGYGYT
TRBJ2-1	TRBV5-4	ASSGTRYNEQF
TRBJ2-1	TRBV5-6	ASSSRTIQEF
TRBJ2-7	TRBV30	ACSRGGAYEQY
TRBJ2-7	TRBV4-1	ASSQGHSGSAYEQY
TRBJ2-7	TRBV19	ASSIGQTNDEQY
TRBJ1-2	TRBV20-1	SARDTVGYT
TRBJ2-6	TRBV7-9	ASSPRPQGNVLT
TRBJ2-1	TRBV2	ASRSGGDEQF
TRBJ1-1	TRBV25-1	ASSESWRENTEAF
TRBJ2-1	TRBV28	ASILAQGASEQF
TRBJ2-7	TRBV7-3	ASSINHGQNYEQY
TRBJ2-5	TRBV7-3	ASSPPGDQETQY
TRBJ2-2	TRBV7-8	ASSHRQGTNTGELF
TRBJ2-5	TRBV30	AWSLGTGSFETQY
TRBJ1-6	TRBV7-2	AGSRGIGNSPLH
TRBJ2-6	TRBV5-4	ASSSDRSGANVLT
TRBJ2-1	TRBV7-2	ASSLEGAGGPNEQF
TRBJ2-1	TRBV19	ASSVVLSHEQF
TRBJ2-7	TRBV10-3	AISESQGEQY
TRBJ1-2	TRBV7-9	ASPPQGELGYT
TRBJ2-1	TRBV4-3	ASSQDWESSYNEQF
TRBJ1-6	TRBV28	ASSLAGLGNSPLH
TRBJ1-6	TRBV6-5	ASSSDRGGSPLH
TRBJ1-2	TRBV9	ASSVGGSGGVGYGYT
TRBJ2-3	TRBV9	ASSVAGLAAAHGTQY
TRBJ1-1	TRBV11-1	ASSLNPSRQGAEAF
TRBJ2-5	TRBV28	ASRDRGGETQY